The 14 T cell receptor beta chains given below trace back to one sample, sequenced in a study of blood T cells in healthy people across ages. Using a J-beta primer mix together with a sample-barcoded 5' primer, a second PCR was run for roughly 6 to 11 cycles. TCRdb ran MiXCR on the 5' RACE reads and lists one entry per CDR3 protein. The table has about 900,000 distinct CDR3 sequences, about 48% seen once. Sequenced material: blood. The origin of the receptors is a young man in good health.

This CDR3 is CASSYSIGIADDYQETQYF. In DNA, the CDR3 is TGTGCCAGCAGTTACTCGATAGGAATAGCGGACGATTACCAAGAGACCCAGTACTTC. The rearrangement links TRBV6-2 or TRBV6-3 to TRBJ2-5; TRBD2 is a possible D gene (6 bases). CDR1 and CDR2 from the germline V gene are MNHEY and SVGEGT. The CDR3 runs 19 residues. The V end lost 0 bases, the J end lost 0 bases, and 20 bases lay between the germline ends.

The V gene is TRBV30, the J gene TRBJ1-1; possible D gene TRBD1, 5 bases. CDR1 is GTSNPN, CDR2 SVGIG, per germline (reference sequence). The CDR3 runs to 14 residues. V was trimmed by 0 bases and J by 2 bases, leaving 10 bases between them. Here the CDR3 reads CAWSVQVLNTEAFF. The CDR3 DNA is TGTGCCTGGAGTGTACAGGTCCTAAACACTGAAGCTTTCTTT.

Note on this clonotype: One junction end does not reproduce the germline sequence, and a read error may be involved. This sequence joins TRBV6-5 and TRBJ2-1, with 11 bases lining up with TRBD2. CDR3 length: 16 amino acids. Germline assignment: CDR1 MNHEY and CDR2 SVGAGI. The CDR3, as DNA: TGTGCCGGCAGTTACGTCGTAGCGGGGGGGCCGAGTGAGCAGTTCTTC. Translating gives CAGSYVVAGGPSEQFF.

This clonotype was seen a handful of times. The chain couples TRBV6-6 to TRBJ2-4, with D perhaps matching TRBD1 (5 bases). The V gene's germline CDR1 is MNHNY and CDR2 SVGAGI (reference sequence). The CDR3 sequence is 15 residues long. Trimming took off 4 bases at V and 0 bases at J, with 10 bases between the two ends. The CDR3 DNA reads TGTGCCAGCAGTTCCCAGGGCCTAGCCAAAAACATTCAGTACTTC. This translates into CASSSQGLAKNIQYF.

J is TRBJ1-5 and V is TRBV12-3 or TRBV12-4, with 7 positions matching TRBD1. The CDR3 has 13 residues. Trimming removed 6 bases from V and 5 bases from J; junction bases left unmatched: 4. For the CDR3, the DNA is TGTGCCAGCAGCCAGGGGGTCTATCAGCCCCAGCATTTT. Its translation: CASSQGVYQPQHF.

This clonotype was picked up many times. V and J are TRBV27 and TRBJ2-7; 9 nucleotides match TRBD2. Trimming at V came to 5 bases and at J to 3 bases, leaving 8 bases not matched to a gene. The CDR3 length is 15 residues. Germline values: CDR1 MNHEY, CDR2 SMNVEV (reference sequence). The DNA for the CDR3 is TGTGCCAGCAGTACCTTAGCGGGGGCACACTACGAGCAGTACTTC. It encodes CASSTLAGAHYEQYF.

This chain joins TRBV18 and TRBJ2-3; 7 bases are shared with TRBD1. V lost 3 bases to trimming and J lost 1 base; unmatched junction nucleotides: 7. Per the germline V gene, CDR1 is KGHSH and CDR2 is LQKENI. The CDR3 has 16 amino acids. The CDR3 DNA sequence: TGTGCCAGCTCACCTTACAGGGGAATGGGCACAGATACGCAGTATTTT. Its protein is CASSPYRGMGTDTQYF.

This clonotype was seen more than once but under ten times. V gene TRBV14 combines with J gene TRBJ1-1; D not certain. CDR1 is SGHDN and CDR2 is FVKESK in the germline V gene. V was shortened by 0 bases and J by 4 bases, with 12 bases between the two germline ends. This CDR3 has 15 residues. The chain's CDR3 is CASSQDPGVITEAFF. Here the CDR3 DNA reads TGTGCCAGCAGCCAAGATCCTGGAGTTATCACTGAAGCTTTCTTT. The full variable domain, with the rest looked up from reference TRBV14 and TRBJ1-1, is EAGVTQFPSHSVIEKGQTVTLRCDPISGHDNLYWYRRVMGKEIKFLLHFVKESKQDESGMPNNRFLAERTGGTYSTLKVQPAELEDSGVYFCASSQDPGVITEAFFGQGTRLTVV.

This clonotype showed up just a few times. This chain joins TRBV3-1 and TRBJ2-7; no clear D. Looked up from germline, CDR1 is LGHDT and CDR2 is YNNKEL (reference sequence). V was shortened by 0 bases and J by 4 bases, with 16 bases between the two germline ends. The CDR3 contains 16 residues. The CDR3 DNA follows: TGTGCCAGCAGCCAAGACTCGTCCGGGTCTTGGTACGAGCAGTACTTC. This translates into CASSQDSSGSWYEQYF.

This clonotype was recorded a few times. The J gene is TRBJ2-1, the V gene TRBV6-5, with a tentative D call TRBD1 (6 bases). Germline CDR1 reads MNHEY; CDR2 reads SVGAGI. This CDR3 is 13 amino acids long. V gave up 5 bases and J gave up 10 bases, with 15 bases separating them. The CDR3 DNA sequence: TGTGCCAGCAGTGAACAGGGTTTTCGGGAGCAGTTCTTC. This gives the protein CASSEQGFREQFF.

This clonotype was found once. The chain joins TRBV18 to TRBJ2-1; D perhaps matches TRBD1 (5 bases). V lost 1 base and J lost 0, with 10 bases in between. CDR1 is KGHSH and CDR2 is LQKENI in the germline V gene. There are 16 residues in the CDR3. CDR3 nucleotides: TGTGCCAGCTCACCACGACAGCGCCGCTCCTACAATGAGCAGTTCTTC. As protein: CASSPRQRRSYNEQFF.

This chain uses TRBV24-1 with TRBJ2-7; D possibly corresponds to TRBD2 (6 bases). Gene TRBJ2-5 matches the end of the DNA better, so the J call may be wrong. Germline V gene lookup returns CDR1 KGHDR and CDR2 SFDVKD. The CDR3 is made up of 12 amino acids. This chain's CDR3 is CATSRGWETQYF. As DNA, the CDR3 is TGTGCCACCAGTCGGGGGTGGGAGACCCAGTACTTC.

This clonotype occurred a few times. The rearrangement joins TRBV6-1 to TRBJ2-3; 8 bases agree with TRBD1. Germline lookup yields CDR1 MNHNS and CDR2 SASEGT. The CDR3 extends over 13 amino acids. Unmatched junction bases numbered 2, after V lost 6 bases and J lost 3 bases. This chain's CDR3 is CASRTGVTDTQYF. Here the CDR3 DNA reads TGTGCCAGCAGGACAGGGGTGACAGATACGCAGTATTTT.

The chain joins TRBV10-3 to TRBJ2-6; D might be TRBD1 (5 bases). This CDR3 has 17 amino acids. The V and J ends lost 0 bases and 0 bases respectively, with 9 bases between them. Germline CDR1 ENHRY, CDR2 SYGVKD. The CDR3: CAISESTGVSGANVLTF. The CDR3 nucleotides are TGTGCCATCAGTGAGTCTACAGGTGTCTCTGGGGCCAACGTCCTGACTTTC.